This T cell receptor beta chain was identified during a study of shared clonotypes between healthy human individuals. Terminally differentiated effector memory CD45RA+ cells were excluded from the naive CD8 cells, which were CD45RO-negative and positively selected for CCR7. All the donors were Caucasian adults who lived in Nashville, Tennessee. Profiling relied on immunoSEQ multiplex PCR, and the TCRdb table lists in-frame clones only, not all of them. In the table there are roughly 2,000,000 clones, 85% to 95% of which are singletons. General study points: A handful of donors held roughly 5% of naive CD4 clonotypes in common.

This clone was seen a handful of times. Its antigen is not known. The length of the CDR3 is 12 residues. Trimming took off 5 bases at V and 3 bases at J, with 7 bases between the two ends. The V gene's germline CDR1 is SEHNR and CDR2 FQNEAQ (reference sequence). The sequencing input was naive CD8+ T cells from PBMCs. The chain carries TRBV7-9 and TRBJ1-2; maybe TRBD1 (6 bases). The receptor was isolated from a man between 18 and 35 years old in good health. Some clones in this sample may be carry-over from other donors' samples. CDR3 in amino acids: CASSPGDYGYTF. As DNA, the CDR3 is TGTGCCAGCAGCCCAGGGGACTATGGCTACACCTTC.